This T cell receptor (beta chain) was observed in a study of blood T cell repertoires in COVID-19. Assignment of participants to cohorts was predicated upon participant-reported clinical history. To note about this clone: In the same sample, other DNA sequences code for this CDR3.

Profiling relied on immunoSEQ multiplex PCR, and the TCRdb table lists in-frame clones only, not all of them. This table holds 350,000 or so clones, 65% to 90% found once. The CDR3 is made up of 13 amino acids. V was trimmed by 3 bases and J by 5 bases, leaving 10 bases between them. Germline values: CDR1 LNHDA, CDR2 SQIVND (reference sequence). The sequence came from a woman between 35 and 50 years old with acute COVID-19. The chain joins TRBV19 to TRBJ1-1; no firm D call. Input material: PBMCs or T cells enriched from blood (not recorded which). The CDR3 loop is CASSIALGTEAFF. For the CDR3, the DNA is TGTGCCAGTAGTATCGCCCTCGGGACTGAAGCTTTCTTT.